The entry below describes one TCR beta chain. Its antigen remains undetermined. The data are from a study of cytomegalovirus exposure and HLA in healthy donors (dated by TCRdb to about 2017). Regarding the study in general: According to an earlier analysis of several hundred of the donors, about 180 million T cells yielded 90 million to 130 million unique TCR beta sequences and 250 to 350 Gb of sequence data. In a later analysis, previously published TCR beta repertoires from 670 or so donors were re-analyzed and high-resolution HLA genotyping was added so that TCR occurrence patterns could be studied. Class I and class II HLA loci were covered by the typing at four-digit resolution. On average, roughly 250,000 unique TCR beta nucleotide sequences were sequenced per donor among 398 genotyped donors of the cohort, with 15% to 20% of those sequences being non-productive. Typing coverage varied by locus: about 620-640 donors for A, B, C, DRB1 and DQB1; approximately 520 for DQA1; over 600 for DPA1; approximately 490 for DPB1. The study combined high-throughput TCR immunosequencing, statistical association of individual TCRs with disease status, and machine learning to predict cytomegalovirus infection status. The study aimed to test whether cataloging public T cell receptors could reveal signatures of past pathogen exposure. Approximately 310 gigabases of sequencing data and 70 million to 85 million unique TCR sequences were included in an early release covering several hundred HLA-typed donors. Donor age, sex, ethnicity and CMV serostatus were collected together with the repertoire data. Genome-wide SNP genotypes for about 65% of the 666 donors were used in a later genetic analysis, which treated that subset as a discovery cohort. In the later analysis, no new phenotypic data were used to find candidate immune exposures; instead, reliance was placed on TCR beta sequences and their occurrence across donors. All discovery cohort repertoires had been generated using a single sequencing platform. Besides the first cohort of approximately 670 subjects, a separate validation cohort made up of about 120 different subjects was used. Because of strong linkage in the cohort, a handful of DR-DQ haplotypes were treated as single units for association and clustering. The study profiled the T cell repertoires of about 720 subjects by immunosequencing and related them to cytomegalovirus serostatus. Of the approximately 400 genotyped donors, approximately 82% fell in the genetic ancestry cluster associated with self-reported Caucasian donors. An earlier analysis of approximately 640 of the donors applied high-throughput TCR beta sequencing to assess whether each TCR beta V gene segment acted as functional or pseudogenic.

The CDR3, cysteine through phenylalanine, is 14 amino acids long. Only the CDR3 portion is preserved as DNA: 42 bases, with reading frame beginning at the first base. CDR1 and CDR2, per the germline V gene, are MGHDK and SYGVNS. Relative to germline, V is 5 bases shorter and J is 8 bases shorter, with 13 bases between their ends. The cohort was made up of roughly 670 healthy bone marrow donors. All cohort members were sampled while nominally healthy, although unrecorded immune exposures were likely present. The donor tested CMV seronegative and was one of the 352 seronegative cohort members. A peripheral blood sample was provided by each donor, and peripheral blood mononuclear cells were used for TCR beta sequencing. Genomic DNA was extracted from the blood cell samples with the Qiagen DNeasy Blood Extraction Kit. The library was prepared using the immunoSEQ multiplex PCR assay. The multiplex PCR relied on a mix of 60 forward primers for TCR Vbeta segments and 13 reverse primers for TCR Jbeta segments. The CDR3 region of rearranged TCR beta genes was amplified from genomic DNA by a multiplex PCR assay. The Illumina HiSeq System was used to sequence the amplified TCR beta libraries as 87-base-pair reads. As for the authors' bioinformatics: A later analysis counted approximately 76 million unique TCR beta chains across the 670 or so repertoires, and approximately 11 million of these chains were shared by at least two donors. Raw reads were error-corrected and collapsed into unique sequences with a nearest-neighbor algorithm that merged closely related sequences to remove PCR and sequencing errors. To assign V, D and J gene segments, CDR3 sequences were aligned to IMGT reference sequences. For a sequence to be retained, a match of at least six nucleotides was required to both a V gene segment and a J gene segment. Rearrangements were classified as productive when the CDR3 lacked stop codons and remained in frame with V and J, and all other rearrangements were classified as non-productive. CDR3 was defined according to IMGT convention as the region running from the second conserved V-encoded cysteine to the conserved J-encoded phenylalanine. In an earlier analysis of around 640 of the donors, sequences lacking an unambiguous match to a single V gene segment were excluded. An earlier analysis of 587 of the donors called V segments functional above 56.7% productive rearrangements and segregating when the between-donor standard deviation exceeded 5%. A statistical classification framework was built for diagnosing cytomegalovirus status from the catalog of TCR beta chain sequences. In a later analysis, TCR nucleotide sequences were compared against IMGT/GENE-DB human TR gene sequences so that V and J genes could be assigned. The TCRdist pipeline was used in a later analysis to assign CDR3 sequences and most-parsimonious VDJ recombination scenarios. In a later analysis, every TCR beta chain was defined by the combination of its CDR3 amino acid sequence and its V-gene family, and reads without a unique V-gene family were dropped. As a way to deal with suspected cross-contamination and a sequencing artifact, a later analysis dropped 450 to 600 nucleotide sequences that were highly shared and had low generation probability. In a later analysis, a clonal expansion index was calculated for each public chain from normalized within-repertoire ranks of inferred template counts. In a later analysis, generation probabilities were computed with a VDJ recombination model fitted to out-of-frame rearrangements, and the resulting probabilities were checked against IGoR. A later analysis scored TCR-TCR, TCR-HLA and TCR-CMV co-occurrence with hypergeometric tests, applying a repertoire-size bias correction to TCR pairs. In a later analysis, false discovery rates were estimated by permuting HLA or CMV assignments 20 times. In a later analysis, co-occurring TCRs were grouped using DBSCAN, with TCRdist sequence similarity added in when clustering inside HLA-allele-positive subsets. Repertoires with fewer than 30,000 or more than 120,000 public chains, plus five repertoires with anomalous nucleotide sharing, were excluded from co-occurrence clustering. The clones in this table, taken by TCRdb from immuneACCESS, are in-frame only. Not every clone is retained; where verified, under half of the shortfall comes from an unresolved V gene, and the cause of the rest is unknown. That table supplies the V and J calls and clone size; D and trimming were determined from the DNA. The sample table includes 70,000 or so clones. 2.5% to 3% of the sample is held by the ten biggest clonotypes.

Broad study findings and their caveats: The earlier analysis of some 560 of the donors excluded over 15 rarely observed V segments, including chromosome 9 orphons, because counts were too low. A few of the identified cytomegalovirus-associated TCR beta chains were confirmed in vitro to be specific for cytomegalovirus antigens. This cohort had only TCR beta chains sequenced, and the lack of alpha or paired-chain data limited which features could be detected. Some IMGT-functional V segments, including TRBV6-2 and TRBV6-3, could not be told apart with the 87-base-pair reads, so those segments were excluded. Most TCR sequences were observed very rarely across donors, whereas some public TCRs were present in many individuals. A further reported finding was that TCR beta sequences accurately predicted the HLA-A and HLA-B alleles for most subjects in the first cohort. A group of highly shared sequence variants was considered likely to be a technical artifact of the sequencing pipeline. The study gave a list of 150 to 200 TCR beta chains associated with cytomegalovirus. In a later genetic analysis, a missense DCLRE1C variant was associated with V-gene and J-gene trimming of TCR beta chains, and the association was replicated in an independent cohort. Specific HLA alleles were associated with 15,000 to 20,000 TCR beta sequences at a false discovery rate of 0.05 in a later analysis. A later analysis found that most CMV-associated TCR beta chains appeared HLA-restricted, with HLA associations seemingly driven largely by CMV exposure. In a later analysis, several top co-occurrence clusters were reported to appear linked to parvovirus B19, influenza, CMV and Epstein-Barr virus. Because HLA typing was missing for some donors at each locus, association tests included only the typed subset. The authors suggested that the approach could potentially be extended to other disease states and immunological phenotypes. When HLA alleles, especially DR and DQ, strongly co-occurred, TCR associations were difficult to assign to individual alleles. An earlier analysis of approximately 570 of the donors showed that most TCR beta V segments appeared in productive rearrangements either about 87% or about 30% of the time, which broadly matched IMGT annotations. In a later analysis, TCR association rates were found to vary across HLA loci, with the most associated TCRs seen for DRB1 alleles and the fewest for HLA-C alleles. In a later analysis, HLA-associated TCR beta chains were found to be more clonally expanded and to have lower generation probabilities than equally common non-associated chains. A later genetic analysis reported fewer N-insertions in productive TCRs among donors in an Asian-associated ancestry cluster than the roughly 650-donor mean. Cytomegalovirus status was reported to be diagnosed by the classifier with high specificity and sensitivity in both the original and validation cohorts. Correlated functional status among segregating V segments might be attributable to linkage disequilibrium, but an unknown experimental factor could not be ruled out. Roughly uniform sequencing depth across donors was assumed in presence/absence analyses, although this assumption may not hold. The only immune exposure information available for the cohort was CMV serostatus.

This clonotype was sampled from a man in his forties or fifties in good health and CMV-seronegative. The rearrangement joined TRBV25-1 to TRBJ1-6, and TRBD1 may be the D gene, going by 6 matching bases. The sequencing sample was made of PBMCs. The CDR3 region: CASSPTGSDSPLHF. The base sequence is TGTGCCAGCAGTCCCACAGGGTCGGATTCACCCCTCCACTTT.